The rows below give T cell receptor beta chains drawn from one sample of a study of T-cell reconstitution after alpha-beta-depleted transplantation in children. TCRdb reprocessed the PCR reads with MiXCR, giving one entry per CDR3 protein. The sample shows about 830,000 distinct CDR3 sequences, 16% of them seen only once. This material consisted of PBMCs, mostly from graft donor cells, taken 360 days after TCRalphabeta/CD19-depleted stem cell transplant. Receptor source: a male patient aged 5 to 17 who had a stem cell transplant for acute lymphoblastic leukemia, so the T cells may come from the graft donor. CDR3s leave out the opening cysteine and the closing phenylalanine or tryptophan. For some rows the clone size is stated as once, few or many, or as a class when expanded; others skip it.

V gene | clone size | CDR3 protein
TRBV13 | few | ASSPTSGITDTQY
TRBV7-9 | - | ASSSLRRDNEQY
TRBV5-5 | few | ASSLVRTARNTGELF
TRBV5-1 | many | ASSLLTTREKLF
TRBV27 | - | ASRSTGYTGELF
TRBV12-3/TRBV12-4 | few | ASSLEHPGAYEQY
TRBV30 | - | AWTRGWGEKLF
TRBV4-3 | few | ASSQEGQTFGGYT
TRBV6-4 | - | APLDYSWEQY
TRBV29-1 | few | SVRTTDYNEQF
TRBV6-1 | - | ASRNRDLKGNYGYT
TRBV4-2 | - | ASSQGGGLGTRSSYEQY
TRBV24-1 | many | ATSDFGLAGDTQY
TRBV4-1 | - | ASSQALAGRLAGELF
TRBV20-1 | many | SARLAGGTSTDTQY
TRBV5-6 | few | ASSTPGLADYEQY
TRBV12-3/TRBV12-4 | - | ADRGTGNTGELF
TRBV28 | - | ASRQGGTEKLF
TRBV5-1 | few | ASSFRTSRNEQF
TRBV4-1 | few | ASSQVGGNNIQY
TRBV5-1 | few | ASSLAGTTNTGELF
TRBV5-1 | many | ASSLGGGTDTQY
TRBV5-1 | - | ASSLNMYNEQF
TRBV6-2/TRBV6-3 | few | AIGFTDTQY
TRBV25-1 | - | ASSASGRGEETQY
TRBV27 | few | ASSASLTQEQY
TRBV6-5 | few | ASSYSAGGGTDTQY
TRBV12-3/TRBV12-4 | - | ASTLMTGGTEAF
TRBV9 | - | ASSVGHRDNTIY
TRBV12-3/TRBV12-4 | - | ASTQGPSNYGYT
TRBV20-1 | few | SAGWGPQETQY
TRBV3-1 | few | ASSPNPPGLLSSYEQY
TRBV5-5 | many | ASSWGQGYYEQY
TRBV11-1 | few | ASSLSGTSGRAADTQY
TRBV29-1 | - | SVEKATSYNEQF
TRBV2 | few | ASSDSGTSSYNEQF
TRBV5-1 | - | ASSSIQGASNEKLF
TRBV12-3/TRBV12-4 | - | ASSPLGGGNTGELF
TRBV15 | - | ATRTAYNYGYT
TRBV29-1 | - | SAWTSGSGVTQY
TRBV25-1 | few | ASSEWGAGGPYEQY
TRBV12-3/TRBV12-4 | - | ASSPPLLGAGNQPQH
TRBV7-9 | - | ASSLDLTMYGYT
TRBV4-1 | - | ASSQDLTTYEQY
TRBV7-3 | many | ASSLGVTGYNEQF
TRBV10-3 | - | AIRRLAGENTGELF
TRBV28 | - | ASTRTGDRNQPQH
TRBV7-8 | few | ASSSLLGREGRFRPDTQY
TRBV12-2 | - | ASRLERHLNTEAF
TRBV10-2 | - | ASSESRGRSNEQF
TRBV5-8 | - | ASSSKGRNEKLF
TRBV20-1 | - | SAPGQGSATGELF
TRBV5-1 | - | ASSGTSGSYTQY
TRBV7-9 | - | ASSPAGTGEGTQY
TRBV20-1 | - | SFWGQGPDHLGETQY
TRBV12-3/TRBV12-4 | - | ASSHPGLIYNEQF
TRBV21-1 | few | ASSRRMTGPPYNSPLH